This T cell receptor (beta chain) appears in the sequencing data of a study of beta chain features in type 1 diabetes. Remarks on this clone: Its specificity is not known.

Expressed TCRB transcripts were sequenced, since all the RNA that had been isolated was reverse transcribed. Clones were read by immunoSEQ multiplex PCR, and TCRdb kept only the in-frame ones, dropping some. The profile shows 400,000 to 450,000 clones, roughly 13% of them singletons. General study findings and limits: Reduced insertions and increased deletions marked VDJ junctions in type 1 diabetes patients.

Sequenced material: naive CD4+ T cells from blood. The TCR originated in a young man in good health.

CDR3: CSVSGTSVPYQETQYF. The CDR3 nucleotides read TGCAGCGTGTCCGGGACTAGCGTCCCGTACCAAGAGACCCAGTACTTC. This chain connects TRBV29-1 to TRBJ2-5, with 10 bases fitting TRBD2. The CDR3 extends over 16 amino acids. V trimming: 6 bases; J trimming: 0 bases; junction bases outside the gene matches: 10. Per germline, CDR1 SQVTM and CDR2 ANQGSEA. Filled out from reference TRBV29-1 and TRBJ2-5, the complete variable domain reads SAVISQKPSRDICQRGTSLTIQCQVDSQVTMMFWYRQQPGQSLTLIATANQGSEATYESGFVIDKFPISRPNLTFSTLTVSNMSPEDSSIYLCSVSGTSVPYQETQYFGPGTRLLVL.